This entry lists 27 T cell receptor beta chains sequenced from one sample in a study of T-cell memory formation after mild COVID-19. TCRdb re-called the 5' RACE reads through MiXCR, storing one row per CDR3 protein. This repertoire shows about 200,000 distinct CDR3 sequences, 9.5% found once; its top ten account for roughly 3.5%. Sequencing used PBMCs or a T cell subset sorted from them (not recorded which). These receptors were collected from a man younger than 35 who had mild COVID-19 (a few samples of this study predate the infection). Cell type and time point are not known.

This clonotype was seen many times. V gene TRBV4-2 combines with J gene TRBJ1-5; the D is unclear. The germline CDR1 and CDR2 sequences are LGHNA and YNFKEQ. This CDR3 comprises 15 residues. V was shortened by 4 bases and J by 4 bases, with 14 bases between the two germline ends. The CDR3 nucleotides are TGTGCCAGCAGCCGGATAGACGGCCCAAATCAGCCCCAGCATTTT. This gives the protein CASSRIDGPNQPQHF.

This clonotype was seen more than once but under ten times. This chain joins TRBV3-1 and TRBJ2-2; D is ambiguous. The CDR3 length is 15 residues. Deletions cut 1 base from V and 0 bases from J, with 6 bases between. Germline V gives CDR1 LGHDT, CDR2 YNNKEL (reference sequence). In DNA form, the CDR3 reads TGTGCCAGCAGCCAAGTCGGTTCGAACACCGGGGAGCTGTTTTTT. This gives the protein CASSQVGSNTGELFF. The whole variable domain, filled in from reference TRBV3-1 and TRBJ2-2, reads DTAVSQTPKYLVTQMGNDKSIKCEQNLGHDTMYWYKQDSKKFLKIMFSYNNKELIINETVPNRFSPKSPDKAHLNLHINSLELGDSAVYFCASSQVGSNTGELFFGEGSRLTVL.

This clonotype was observed a few times. The CDR3 loop reads CASSVGGPPYNEQFF. DNA for the CDR3: TGTGCCAGCAGCGTGGGGGGTCCCCCCTACAATGAGCAGTTCTTC. The chain has TRBV5-4 and TRBJ2-1; D is perhaps TRBD2 (6 bases). With 4 bases removed from V and 2 bases from J, the gap between germline ends came to 13 bases. Per germline, CDR1 SGHNT and CDR2 YYREEE (reference sequence). The CDR3 totals 15 residues.

This clonotype was seen a few times. The chain joins TRBV7-3 to TRBJ2-2; D gene uncertain. With 5 bases removed from V and 3 bases from J, the gap between germline ends came to 10 bases. The length of the CDR3 is 14 residues. Germline CDR1 SGHTA, CDR2 FQGTGA. The CDR3 region is CASSPATYTGELFF. The CDR3 nucleotides read TGTGCCAGCAGCCCGGCGACTTACACCGGGGAGCTGTTTTTT.

This clonotype was counted a few times. The V call is TRBV4-1, the J call TRBJ2-1; the D is unclear. Germline lookup yields CDR1 MGHRA and CDR2 YSYEKL. CDR3 length: 14 amino acids. V was clipped by 1 base and J by 11 bases, with 15 bases between them. The CDR3 protein is CASSQGPGRLQQFF. The DNA of the CDR3 is TGCGCCAGCAGCCAAGGGCCCGGCCGATTGCAGCAGTTCTTC.

Here the CDR3 reads CASSLKRGSTDTQYF. CDR3 DNA: TGTGCCAGCAGCTTAAAACGGGGAAGCACAGATACGCAGTATTTT. This sequence joins TRBV11-3 and TRBJ2-3; a weak D match, TRBD2 (5 bases). The V gene's germline CDR1 is SGHNT and CDR2 YENEEA. The CDR3 runs 15 residues. Trimming pared 2 bases from V and 0 bases from J, leaving 9 bases between. The whole variable domain, filled in from reference TRBV11-3 and TRBJ2-3, reads EAGVVQSPRYKIIEKKQPVAFWCNPISGHNTLYWYLQNLGQGPELLIRYENEEAVDDSQLPKDRFSAERLKGVDSTLKIQPAELGDSAVYLCASSLKRGSTDTQYFGPGTRLTVL.

This chain links TRBV7-3 with TRBJ1-4; no firm D call. In germline, CDR1 is SGHTA, CDR2 FQGTGA. The CDR3 runs to 15 residues. V lost 1 base and J 0 bases, leaving 6 bases between the germline ends. CDR3 sequence: CASSLRGATNEKLFF. As DNA, the CDR3 is TGTGCCAGCAGCTTAAGAGGAGCAACTAATGAAAAACTGTTTTTT.

This clonotype was seen a handful of times. This chain connects TRBV19 to TRBJ1-2; no firm D call. CDR3 length: 15 amino acids. Germline assignment: CDR1 LNHDA and CDR2 SQIVND (reference sequence). Trimming shortened V by 3 bases and J by 1 base, and 12 bases separated the two germline ends. Here the CDR3 reads CASSIGQVYNYGYTF. As DNA, the CDR3 is TGTGCCAGTAGTATTGGCCAGGTCTATAACTATGGCTACACCTTC.

This clonotype was observed at least ten times. V gene TRBV7-3 combines with J gene TRBJ2-7, with 7 bases matching TRBD1. The V and J ends lost 3 bases and 5 bases, in that order; junction bases with no gene match: 4. CDR1 is SGHTA, CDR2 FQGTGA, per germline. The CDR3 sequence is 13 residues long. The CDR3 region has the DNA TGTGCCAGCAGCTTCGCAGGGGGAAACGAGCAGTACTTC. This codes for CASSFAGGNEQYF.

This clonotype was recorded a few times. V gene TRBV10-2 combines with J gene TRBJ2-5; D unclear. The germline V gene has CDR1 WSHSY and CDR2 SAAADI. CDR3 length: 12 amino acids. The germline V and J ends were trimmed by 6 bases and 3 bases, with 8 bases remaining between them. The CDR3 region is CASSEQKETQYF. DNA of the CDR3: TGCGCCAGCAGCGAACAAAAAGAGACCCAGTACTTC.

The chain recombines TRBV4-2 with TRBJ2-6, with TRBD1 as a possible D gene (6 bases). Between the trimmed V and J ends, which lost 0 bases and 2 bases, there was a span of 11 bases. This CDR3 has 17 residues. Germline lookup yields CDR1 LGHNA and CDR2 YNFKEQ. The CDR3 protein is CASSQDPGQAGANVLTF. For the CDR3, the DNA is TGTGCCAGCAGCCAAGATCCGGGACAAGCTGGGGCCAACGTCCTGACTTTC.

The V and J genes are TRBV9 and TRBJ1-5; D ambiguous. V lost 0 bases and J lost 7, with 8 bases in between. This CDR3 has 13 amino acids. The germline V gene encodes CDR1 SGDLS and CDR2 YYNGEE. This CDR3 reads CASSVGGFQPQHF. CDR3 DNA: TGTGCCAGCAGCGTAGGGGGATTCCAGCCCCAGCATTTT.

This clonotype was picked up a small number of times. The J gene is TRBJ2-3, the V gene TRBV19, with D maybe TRBD2 (6 bases). V gave up 3 bases and J gave up 1 base, with 17 bases separating them. The germline CDR1 and CDR2 sequences are LNHDA and SQIVND (reference sequence). This CDR3 contains 17 residues. In DNA form, the CDR3 reads TGTGCCAGTAGTATTCGATTGGAGGGGATGGGCACAGATACGCAGTATTTT. Its translation is CASSIRLEGMGTDTQYF.

The V gene is TRBV19, the J gene TRBJ2-2, with D possibly TRBD1 on 6 matching bases. CDR3 length: 17 residues. V dropped 6 bases and J dropped 7 bases, with 24 bases sitting between them. Germline CDR1 is LNHDA and CDR2 is SQIVND (reference sequence). CDR3 region: CASRDQWGTRGNGELFF. Here the CDR3 DNA reads TGTGCCAGTAGGGACCAATGGGGGACCAGGGGAAACGGGGAGCTGTTTTTT.

The rearrangement links TRBV11-2 to TRBJ2-1; 12 bases agree with TRBD2. The V gene end was trimmed by 5 bases and the J gene end by 1 base; junction bases not matched to a gene: 3. The CDR3 consists of 16 residues. The germline gives CDR1 SGHAT, CDR2 FQNNGV. The CDR3 nucleotides are TGTGCCAGCAGCCGTCTAGCGGGGGGGTCCTACAATGAGCAGTTCTTC. This encodes CASSRLAGGSYNEQFF.

V is TRBV2 and J is TRBJ1-2; D gene ambiguous. Trimming removed 1 base at V and 0 bases at J, with 6 bases between. From germline, CDR1 is SNHLY and CDR2 FYNNEI. This CDR3 spans 14 amino acids. CDR3 DNA sequence: TGTGCCAGCAGTGAAGGGTCGGCTAACTATGGCTACACCTTC. Protein sequence: CASSEGSANYGYTF.

The V gene is TRBV12-3 or TRBV12-4, the J gene TRBJ2-2; 7 bases line up with TRBD1. V trimming: 5 bases; J trimming: 5 bases; junction bases outside the gene matches: 8. CDR3 length: 15 residues. The CDR3 spells CASSPMTGRTGELFF. CDR3 nucleotides: TGTGCCAGCAGTCCCATGACAGGGAGAACCGGGGAGCTGTTTTTT.

The rearrangement uses TRBV6-6 and TRBJ2-5; 9 bases line up with TRBD2. This CDR3 comprises 15 residues. Germline CDR1 MNHNY, CDR2 SVGAGI (reference sequence). V lost 6 bases, J lost 5 bases, and 10 bases stayed unmatched. Here the CDR3 DNA reads TGTGCCAGCAGAGGGACCAGCGGGGGGTCCGAGACCCAGTACTTC. Its translation is CASRGTSGGSETQYF.

This clonotype occurred a few times. This chain uses TRBV5-1 with TRBJ1-2; D is perhaps TRBD1 (5 bases). Germline CDR1 SGHRS, CDR2 YFSETQ. This CDR3 has 14 residues. The V gene lost 2 bases and the J gene lost 7 bases, with 15 bases spanning the gap. The chain's CDR3 is CASSFEGSGSGYTF. In DNA, the CDR3 is TGCGCCAGCAGCTTCGAGGGGTCTGGCTCTGGCTACACCTTC.

CDR3 sequence reads: CASGGGSGETQYF. CDR3 in DNA: TGTGCCAGCGGAGGGGGGTCAGGAGAGACCCAGTACTTC. This chain uses TRBV7-3 with TRBJ2-5, with D perhaps given as TRBD1 or TRBD2 (6 bases each). The germline gives CDR1 SGHTA, CDR2 FQGTGA. The V gene lost 8 bases and the J gene lost 4 bases, with 14 bases spanning the gap. CDR3 size: 13 residues. Looking up the rest from reference TRBV7-3 and TRBJ2-5 gives the full variable domain: GAGVSQTPSNKVTEKGKYVELRCDPISGHTALYWYRQSLGQGPEFLIYFQGTGAADDSGLPNDRFFAVRPEGSVSTLKIQRTERGDSAVYLCASGGGSGETQYFGPGTRLLVL.

J is TRBJ2-3 and V is TRBV7-9; 8 nucleotides match TRBD2. The CDR3 is made up of 21 amino acids. Germline CDR1 reads SEHNR; CDR2 reads FQNEAQ (reference sequence). Unmatched junction bases numbered 22, after V lost 4 bases and J lost 1 base. CDR3 loop: CASSSLIVLAGPNRGTDTQYF. For the CDR3, the DNA is TGTGCCAGCAGCTCCCTTATCGTATTAGCGGGACCAAACCGCGGCACAGATACGCAGTATTTT.

This clonotype was observed a handful of times. The V gene is TRBV7-2, the J gene TRBJ2-1; possibly TRBD1 or TRBD2 for D (6 bases each). The CDR3 runs 15 residues. Trimming cost V 1 base and J 5 bases, with 12 bases left between them. Germline values: CDR1 SGHTA, CDR2 FQGNSA. The CDR3 here is CASSLEGGTNNEQFF. CDR3 nucleotides: TGTGCCAGCAGCTTAGAAGGGGGGACCAACAATGAGCAGTTCTTC.

This clonotype showed up just a few times. V usage is TRBV24-1 and J usage is TRBJ2-7; 9 bases line up with TRBD2. The germline V gene has CDR1 KGHDR and CDR2 SFDVKD. The CDR3 is 15 residues long. The ends lost 4 bases at V and 0 bases at J; junction bases unmatched: 3. CDR3 in DNA: TGTGCCACCAGTGACGCTAGCGGGGACTCCTACGAGCAGTACTTC. Translated, it gives CATSDASGDSYEQYF.

A few counts support this clonotype. The rearrangement joins TRBV13 to TRBJ1-5, with TRBD1 identical over 8 bases. This CDR3 region has 16 residues. Germline CDR1 is PRHDT and CDR2 is FYEKMQ (reference sequence). Losses at the gene ends were 5 bases for V and 2 bases for J; bases not matched to a gene: 8. For the CDR3, the DNA is TGTGCCAGCAGCCCATCGGGACAGGTTCGCAATCAGCCCCAGCATTTT. This codes for CASSPSGQVRNQPQHF.

The chain joins TRBV12-3 or TRBV12-4 to TRBJ1-2; 9 positions agree with TRBD1. V was clipped by 7 bases and J by 4 bases; unmatched bases: 7. The CDR3 covers 14 residues. The CDR3 loop is CASTLTGGGYGYTF. CDR3 nucleotide sequence: TGTGCCAGCACCCTAACAGGGGGCGGCTATGGCTACACCTTC.

The sample holds a few counts of this clonotype. This chain joins TRBV12-3 or TRBV12-4 and TRBJ1-1, with a weak D call TRBD1 (6 bases). The V end was cut by 5 bases, the J end by 0 bases, with 13 bases between. This CDR3 has 15 residues. This CDR3 is CASSLYRDMNTEAFF. CDR3 coding DNA: TGTGCCAGCAGTCTTTACAGGGATATGAACACTGAAGCTTTCTTT.

This clonotype was found many times. The gene calls are TRBV12-5 and TRBJ2-2; unclear D gene. The germline V gene has CDR1 LGHNT and CDR2 FRNRAP. The CDR3 is 14 residues long. The CDR3 nucleotides read TGTGCCCTCTCTGGGGAAGCCGACACCGGGGAGCTGTTTTTT. This encodes CALSGEADTGELFF.